This entry concerns a single T cell receptor beta chain. The antigen is not known. The data are from a study of T cell repertoires in cytomegalovirus infection. Across the study: From public TCR beta signatures came an indication of both CMV infection and matching HLA type.

Study-level points and caveats: The study found HLA-C-restricted CMV-specific TCR beta clonotypes dominating the ex vivo response.

TCRdb re-derived calls from the reads in MiXCR, one entry per CDR3 protein. Among approximately 320,000 distinct CDR3 sequences, more than 8% were seen once, and the ten largest hold 3.5% to 4.5%. This CDR3 is built from 16 residues. The germline V gene has CDR1 SGHTA and CDR2 FQGNSA. J lost 6 bases, V lost 4 bases, and 6 bases had no gene match. The rearrangement links TRBV7-2 to TRBJ1-6; 10 bases are a match to TRBD1. This sequence originates from a human donor in good health (CMV status not recorded). Some clones in this sample may be carry-over from other donors' samples. What was sequenced was PBMCs. The CDR3 region is CASSSHRDRGNSPLHF. CDR3 coding DNA: TGTGCCAGCAGCTCCCACCGGGACAGGGGTAATTCACCCCTCCACTTT.